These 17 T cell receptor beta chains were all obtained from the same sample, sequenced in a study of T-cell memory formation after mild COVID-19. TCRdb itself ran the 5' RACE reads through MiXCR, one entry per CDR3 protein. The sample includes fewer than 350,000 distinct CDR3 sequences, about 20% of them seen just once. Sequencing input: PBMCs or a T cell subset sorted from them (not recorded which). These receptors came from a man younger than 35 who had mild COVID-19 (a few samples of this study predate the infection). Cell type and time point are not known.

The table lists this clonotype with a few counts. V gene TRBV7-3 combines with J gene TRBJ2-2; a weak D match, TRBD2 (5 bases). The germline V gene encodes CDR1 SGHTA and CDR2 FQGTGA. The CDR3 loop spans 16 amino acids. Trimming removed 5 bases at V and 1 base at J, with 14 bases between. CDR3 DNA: TGTGCCAGCAGCAAGGGAGCTAGCTGGAACACCGGGGAGCTGTTTTTT. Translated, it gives CASSKGASWNTGELFF.

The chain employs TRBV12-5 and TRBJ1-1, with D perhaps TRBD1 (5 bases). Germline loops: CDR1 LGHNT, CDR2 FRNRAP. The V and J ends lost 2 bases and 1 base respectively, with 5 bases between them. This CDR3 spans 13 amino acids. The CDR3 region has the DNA TGTGCTAGTGGTTTGCAGGGGAACACTGAAGCTTTCTTT. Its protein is CASGLQGNTEAFF.

Here the CDR3 reads CASSSTYNTEAFF. CDR3 DNA: TGTGCCAGCAGCTCTACCTATAACACTGAAGCTTTCTTT. The chain combines TRBV7-3 with TRBJ1-1, with unresolved D. The germline V gene has CDR1 SGHTA and CDR2 FQGTGA. The V end lost 4 bases, the J end lost 2 bases, and 8 bases lay between the germline ends. The CDR3 totals 13 residues.

DNA for the CDR3: TGTGCCAGCTCACTAGGACAGGGGAGGGTGAACACTGAAGCTTTCTTT. Amino acids: CASSLGQGRVNTEAFF. V gene TRBV18 combines with J gene TRBJ1-1, with 9 positions matching TRBD1. CDR3 size: 16 residues. Trimming took 4 bases from V and 0 from J; bases not matched to a gene: 6. Germline CDR1 KGHSH, CDR2 LQKENI.

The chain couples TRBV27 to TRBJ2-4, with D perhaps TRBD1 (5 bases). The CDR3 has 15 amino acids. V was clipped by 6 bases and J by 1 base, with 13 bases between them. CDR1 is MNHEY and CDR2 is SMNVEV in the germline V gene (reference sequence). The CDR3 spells CASRPIKGAKNIQYF. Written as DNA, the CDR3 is TGTGCCAGCAGACCTATAAAGGGGGCCAAAAACATTCAGTACTTC.

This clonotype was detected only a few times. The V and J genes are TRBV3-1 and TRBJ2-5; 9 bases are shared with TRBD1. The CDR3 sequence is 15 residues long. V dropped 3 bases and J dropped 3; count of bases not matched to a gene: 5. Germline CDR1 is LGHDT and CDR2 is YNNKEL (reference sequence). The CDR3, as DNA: TGTGCCAGCAGCCATGCCGGGACAGGGAAAGAGACCCAGTACTTC. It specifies CASSHAGTGKETQYF.

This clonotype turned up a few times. This chain's CDR3 is CASSLGFRGQPQHF. The CDR3 DNA reads TGTGCCAGCAGCTTAGGTTTCAGGGGTCAGCCCCAGCATTTT. The chain links TRBV7-2 to TRBJ1-5; a possible D gene is TRBD1 (6 bases). The V gene lost 1 base and the J gene lost 6 bases, with 10 bases spanning the gap. The CDR3 extends over 14 amino acids. CDR1 SGHTA and CDR2 FQGNSA come from the germline V gene.

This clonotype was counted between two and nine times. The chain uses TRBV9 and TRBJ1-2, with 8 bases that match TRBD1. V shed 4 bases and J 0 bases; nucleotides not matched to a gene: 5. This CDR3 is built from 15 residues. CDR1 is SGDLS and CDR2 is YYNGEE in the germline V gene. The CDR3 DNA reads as TGTGCCAGCAGCCCGGACAGGGAAGCTAACTATGGCTACACCTTC. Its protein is CASSPDREANYGYTF.

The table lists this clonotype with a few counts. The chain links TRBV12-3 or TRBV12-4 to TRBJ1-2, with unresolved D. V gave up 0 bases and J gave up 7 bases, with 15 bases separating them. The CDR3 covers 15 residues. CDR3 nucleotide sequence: TGTGCCAGCAGTTTAGCGCTCGGTGGGCAGGCTGGCTACACCTTC. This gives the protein CASSLALGGQAGYTF.

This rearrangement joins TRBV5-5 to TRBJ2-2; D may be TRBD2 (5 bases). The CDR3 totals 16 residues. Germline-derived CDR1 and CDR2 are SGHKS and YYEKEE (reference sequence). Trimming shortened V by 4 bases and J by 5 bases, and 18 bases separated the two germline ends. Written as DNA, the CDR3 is TGTGCCAGCAGCCGAGGGTTAGAGAGTTGGACCGGGGAGCTGTTTTTT. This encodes CASSRGLESWTGELFF.

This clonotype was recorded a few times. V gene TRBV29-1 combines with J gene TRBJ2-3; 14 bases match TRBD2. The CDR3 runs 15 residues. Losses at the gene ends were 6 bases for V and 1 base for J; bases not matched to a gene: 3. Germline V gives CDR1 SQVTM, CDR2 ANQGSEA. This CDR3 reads CSVGLAGGGTDTQYF. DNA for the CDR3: TGCAGCGTCGGACTAGCGGGGGGTGGCACAGATACGCAGTATTTT.

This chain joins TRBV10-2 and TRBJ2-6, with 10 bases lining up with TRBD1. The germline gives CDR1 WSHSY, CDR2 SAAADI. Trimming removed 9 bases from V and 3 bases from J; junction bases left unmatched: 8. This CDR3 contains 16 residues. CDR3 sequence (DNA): TGCGCCAGAAGCCCGGGACAGGGGCTTGGGGCCAACGTCCTGACTTTC. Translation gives CARSPGQGLGANVLTF.

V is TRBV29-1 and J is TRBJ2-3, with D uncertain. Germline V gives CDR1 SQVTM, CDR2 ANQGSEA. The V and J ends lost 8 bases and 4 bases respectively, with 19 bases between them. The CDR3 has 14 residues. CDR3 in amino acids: CSKKDGRSSDTQYF. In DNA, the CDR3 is TGCAGCAAGAAAGATGGAAGGAGCTCAGATACGCAGTATTTT.

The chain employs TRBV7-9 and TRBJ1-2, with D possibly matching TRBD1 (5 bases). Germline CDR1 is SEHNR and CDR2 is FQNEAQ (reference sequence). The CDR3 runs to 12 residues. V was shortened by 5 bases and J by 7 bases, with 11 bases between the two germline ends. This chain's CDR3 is CASSPLGPGYTF. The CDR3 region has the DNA TGTGCCAGCAGCCCCCTGGGACCTGGCTACACCTTC.

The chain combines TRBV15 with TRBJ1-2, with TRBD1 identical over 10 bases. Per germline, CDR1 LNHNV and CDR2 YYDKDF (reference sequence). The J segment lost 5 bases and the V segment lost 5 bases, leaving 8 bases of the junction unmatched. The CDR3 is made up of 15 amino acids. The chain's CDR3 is CATSEPGQGIYGYTF. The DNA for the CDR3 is TGTGCCACCAGCGAACCGGGACAGGGGATATATGGCTACACCTTC.

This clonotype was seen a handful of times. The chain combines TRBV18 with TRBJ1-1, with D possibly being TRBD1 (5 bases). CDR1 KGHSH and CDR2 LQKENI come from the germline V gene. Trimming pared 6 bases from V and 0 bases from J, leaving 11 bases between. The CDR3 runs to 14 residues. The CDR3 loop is CASSTDQMNTEAFF. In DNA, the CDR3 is TGTGCCAGCTCGACAGACCAGATGAACACTGAAGCTTTCTTT. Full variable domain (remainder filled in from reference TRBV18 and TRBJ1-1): NAGVMQNPRHLVRRRGQEARLRCSPMKGHSHVYWYRQLPEEGLKFMVYLQKENIIDESGMPKERFSAEFPKEGPSILRIQQVVRGDSAAYFCASSTDQMNTEAFFGQGTRLTVV.

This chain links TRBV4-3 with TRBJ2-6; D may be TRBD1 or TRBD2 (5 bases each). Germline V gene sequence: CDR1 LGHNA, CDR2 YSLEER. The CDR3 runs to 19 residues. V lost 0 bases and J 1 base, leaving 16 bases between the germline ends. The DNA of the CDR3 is TGCGCCAGCAGCCAAGACTTGGGAGAGGGGTTGTCTGGGGCCAACGTCCTGACTTTC. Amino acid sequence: CASSQDLGEGLSGANVLTF.